This T cell receptor beta chain comes out of a study of T cell responses to AZD1222 COVID-19 vaccine. Some clones are missing from TCRdb's copy, which holds only in-frame ones; the method was immunoSEQ multiplex PCR. The repertoire consists of about 120,000 clones, with roughly 90% occurring once and the leading ten covering roughly 13%. The CDR3 runs to 16 residues. The V gene lost 7 bases and the J gene lost 3 bases, with 21 bases spanning the gap. Germline-derived CDR1 and CDR2 are SNHLY and FYNNEI. This receptor was identified in an adult in good health. This specimen was peripheral blood, taken on day 0 of AZD1222 vaccination. The genes are TRBV2 and TRBJ1-2; TRBD1 is a possible D gene (6 bases). The CDR3 loop is CASIRPGHRFYYGYTF. CDR3 DNA sequence: TGTGCCAGCATTCGACCGGGACATCGCTTCTACTATGGCTACACCTTC.